This entry lists 30 T cell receptor beta chains sequenced from one sample in a study of blood T cell repertoires in COVID-19. Here immunoSEQ multiplex PCR was the method, and the copy in TCRdb shows in-frame clones only, minus some. In the table there are tens of thousands of clones, approximately 81% of which are singletons. Sequenced sample: peripheral blood. The source is a man over 45 with acute or convalescent COVID-19.

This sequence joins TRBV15 and TRBJ1-3; perhaps TRBD1 as D (5 bases). Trimming cost V 3 bases and J 0 bases, with 24 bases left between them. Germline CDR1 LNHNV, CDR2 YYDKDF (reference sequence). This CDR3 has 20 residues. DNA for the CDR3: TGTGCCACCAGCAGGCCCCCGGGACTCGTTCGTGCCGGCTCTGGAAACACCATATATTTT. Protein sequence: CATSRPPGLVRAGSGNTIYF.

This rearrangement joins TRBV28 to TRBJ1-1, with 11 positions matching TRBD1. The CDR3 is made up of 13 amino acids. V lost 6 bases and J lost 6; bases outside the gene matches: 3. The germline gives CDR1 MDHEN, CDR2 SYDVKM. This CDR3 reads CASSAGQGAEAFF. CDR3 coding DNA: TGTGCCAGCAGCGCGGGACAGGGGGCTGAAGCTTTCTTT. Supplemented by reference TRBV28 and TRBJ1-1, the full variable domain reads DVKVTQSSRYLVKRTGEKVFLECVQDMDHENMFWYRQDPGLGLRLIYFSYDVKMKEKGDIPEGYSVSREKKERFSLILESASTNQTSMYLCASSAGQGAEAFFGQGTRLTVV.

The gene calls are TRBV5-1 and TRBJ2-1; 10 nucleotides agree with TRBD2. The CDR3 totals 15 residues. V was clipped by 0 bases and J by 6 bases; unmatched bases: 3. Germline CDR1 reads SGHRS; CDR2 reads YFSETQ. CDR3 residues: CASSLAVAGGNEQFF. CDR3 coding DNA: TGCGCCAGCAGCTTGGCGGTAGCGGGAGGCAATGAGCAGTTCTTC. The variable domain in full, with the rest retrieved from reference TRBV5-1 and TRBJ2-1, is KAGVTQTPRYLIKTRGQQVTLSCSPISGHRSVSWYQQTPGQGLQFLFEYFSETQRNKGNFPGRFSGRQFSNSRSEMNVSTLELGDSALYLCASSLAVAGGNEQFFGPGTRLTVL.

This chain links TRBV7-3 with TRBJ1-6, with D maybe TRBD1 (5 bases). Germline assignment: CDR1 SGHTA and CDR2 FQGTGA. V lost 6 bases, J lost 5 bases, and 14 bases lay in between. The CDR3 covers 15 residues. The CDR3 sequence is CASRSEGLNNSPLHF. The CDR3 DNA sequence: TGTGCCAGCAGATCCGAGGGACTGAATAATTCACCCCTCCACTTT.

This sequence joins TRBV19 and TRBJ2-2, with D possibly TRBD2 on 6 matching bases. The CDR3 is 16 amino acids. Per germline, CDR1 LNHDA and CDR2 SQIVND (reference sequence). V was shortened by 3 bases and J by 6 bases, with 17 bases between the two germline ends. The CDR3 here is CASSIYRTTFPGELFF. The CDR3 DNA reads TGTGCCAGTAGTATTTACCGGACTACCTTCCCCGGGGAGCTGTTTTTT.

The chain joins TRBV28 to TRBJ1-5; 10 nucleotides align to TRBD1. The CDR3 totals 19 residues. J lost 0 bases, V lost 7 bases, and 15 bases had no gene match. Germline V gene data show CDR1 as MDHEN and CDR2 as SYDVKM. The CDR3 region is CASTLAGQGTVYSNQPQHF. The CDR3 region has the DNA TGTGCCAGCACCCTTGCGGGACAGGGGACGGTTTATAGCAATCAGCCCCAGCATTTT.

This chain connects TRBV2 to TRBJ2-3; TRBD2 agrees at 13 bases. There are 16 residues in the CDR3. V lost 6 bases to trimming and J lost 4 bases; unmatched junction nucleotides: 7. Germline loops: CDR1 SNHLY, CDR2 FYNNEI. CDR3 sequence: CASRLRLAGGSDTQYF. The CDR3 coding sequence is TGTGCCAGCAGACTCCGACTAGCGGGGGGCTCAGATACGCAGTATTTT.

The genes are TRBV6-6 and TRBJ1-2; 8 bases fit TRBD1. From germline, CDR1 is MNHNY and CDR2 SVGAGI (reference sequence). The CDR3 contains 15 residues. V shed 6 bases, J shed 0 bases, and the junction held 6 bases outside the gene matches. The CDR3 DNA reads TGTGCCAGCAGACCCAGGGGGCCAACTAACTATGGCTACACCTTC. This translates into CASRPRGPTNYGYTF.

The chain is built from TRBV6-5 and TRBJ2-5, with 7 bases lining up with TRBD1. Unmatched junction bases numbered 9, after V lost 5 bases and J lost 3 bases. This CDR3 region has 15 residues. CDR1 is MNHEY, CDR2 SVGAGI, per germline. CDR3 sequence reads: CASSQRRTGEETQYF. Written as DNA, the CDR3 is TGTGCCAGCAGTCAACGGAGAACAGGGGAAGAGACCCAGTACTTC.

This clone has only one observation. The chain has TRBV11-3 and TRBJ1-5; D is possibly TRBD1 (5 bases). CDR1 is SGHNT and CDR2 is YENEEA in the germline V gene. Deletions cut 2 bases from V and 0 bases from J, with 11 bases between. The CDR3 extends over 16 amino acids. For the CDR3, the DNA is TGTGCCAGCAGCTTACTTCGCAGGGTTAGCAATCAGCCCCAGCATTTT. Its protein is CASSLLRRVSNQPQHF.

This sequence joins TRBV6-5 and TRBJ2-7, with unresolved D. V shed 8 bases and J shed 3 bases, with 14 bases lying between them. CDR1 MNHEY and CDR2 SVGAGI come from the germline V gene. CDR3 length: 13 residues. For the CDR3, the DNA is TGTGCCAGCTCTCCCGGGTCTGGCTACGAGCAGTACTTC. It codes for CASSPGSGYEQYF.

Only one count was recorded for this clone. The rearrangement links TRBV19 to TRBJ2-1; TRBD2 agrees at 12 bases. Germline lookup yields CDR1 LNHDA and CDR2 SQIVND (reference sequence). With 5 bases clipped from V and 8 bases from J, the junction kept 4 bases outside the gene matches. The CDR3 has 14 amino acids. CDR3 in DNA: TGTGCCAGTAGTTTCTCTAGCGGGAGGGATGAGCAGTTCTTC. Its translation: CASSFSSGRDEQFF.

This chain uses TRBV11-2 with TRBJ1-3; the D is unclear. V was shortened by 4 bases and J by 0 bases, with 10 bases between the two germline ends. CDR1 and CDR2 from the germline V gene are SGHAT and FQNNGV. The CDR3 sequence is 15 residues long. The CDR3 DNA follows: TGTGCCAGCAGCTCCGGACTGAGCTCTGGAAACACCATATATTTT. Protein sequence: CASSSGLSSGNTIYF. Variable domain in full (rest from reference TRBV11-2 and TRBJ1-3): EAGVAQSPRYKIIEKRQSVAFWCNPISGHATLYWYQQILGQGPKLLIQFQNNGVVDDSQLPKDRFSAERLKGVDSTLKIQPAKLEDSAVYLCASSSGLSSGNTIYFGEGSWLTVV.

The chain links TRBV6-2 or TRBV6-3 to TRBJ2-5; a weak D match, TRBD1 (5 bases). This CDR3 has 13 amino acids. The germline CDR1 and CDR2 sequences are MNHEY and SVGEGT. The ends were cut back, 4 bases at V and 5 bases at J, with 11 bases in the middle. CDR3 loop: CASSWGQGETQYF. The DNA of the CDR3 is TGTGCCAGCAGTTGGGGCCAAGGGGAGACCCAGTACTTC.

The chain recombines TRBV5-6 with TRBJ2-5; 8 nucleotides agree with TRBD1. V lost 4 bases and J lost 4; bases outside the gene matches: 9. Looked up from germline, CDR1 is SGHDT and CDR2 is YYEEEE. The CDR3 runs 15 residues. The CDR3 nucleotides read TGTGCCAGCAGCCACAGGACAGGGCAAGGAGAGACCCAGTACTTC. Encoded protein: CASSHRTGQGETQYF.

The V call is TRBV6-6, the J call TRBJ1-1, with 7 positions matching TRBD1. V lost 9 bases and J lost 1; bases outside the gene matches: 5. CDR3 length equals 13 residues. From germline, CDR1 is MNHNY and CDR2 SVGAGI (reference sequence). The CDR3 spells CASEGAANTEAFF. CDR3 in DNA: TGTGCCAGTGAGGGGGCCGCGAACACTGAAGCTTTCTTT.

V usage is TRBV4-2 and J usage is TRBJ2-3, with a tentative D call TRBD2 (5 bases). The CDR3 has 15 residues. The germline CDR1 and CDR2 sequences are LGHNA and YNFKEQ. Deletions cut 0 bases from V and 5 bases from J, with 12 bases between. CDR3 loop: CASSQDYRREDTQYF. CDR3 coding DNA: TGTGCCAGCAGCCAAGACTACCGCCGGGAAGATACGCAGTATTTT.

This chain joins TRBV6-5 and TRBJ2-7, with D maybe TRBD1 (5 bases). Germline V lookup: CDR1 MNHEY, CDR2 SVGAGI. CDR3 length equals 11 residues. The V gene lost 7 bases and the J gene lost 5 bases, with 9 bases spanning the gap. CDR3 protein: CASTGLDEQYF. The CDR3 DNA is TGTGCCAGCACAGGGTTAGACGAGCAGTACTTC.

The V call is TRBV9, the J call TRBJ2-1; 16 bases match TRBD2. Germline loops: CDR1 SGDLS, CDR2 YYNGEE. With 4 bases clipped from V and 0 bases from J, the junction kept 16 bases outside the gene matches. This CDR3 spans 22 amino acids. CDR3 nucleotides: TGTGCCAGCAGCCAACGGGGAACGGGACTAGCGGGAGGGATTTACTCCTACAATGAGCAGTTCTTC. This translates into CASSQRGTGLAGGIYSYNEQFF.

The rearrangement joins TRBV20-1 to TRBJ2-5; no reliable D call. The CDR3 is 16 amino acids. Trimming removed 3 bases at V and 9 bases at J, with 26 bases between. CDR1 and CDR2 (germline): DFQATT, SNEGSKA (reference sequence). CDR3 bases: TGCAGTGCTAGTCCAACCAAAGATTCAGAAGGTGAGGCCCAGTACTTC. It encodes CSASPTKDSEGEAQYF.

A word on this clone: One end of the junction varies from germline; a read error may be responsible. The genes are TRBV29-1 and TRBJ2-6, with D possibly matching TRBD1 (6 bases). The CDR3 extends over 16 amino acids. CDR1 and CDR2 from the germline V gene are SQVTM and ANQGSEA. CDR3: CCVASGGPSGANVLTF. The CDR3 nucleotides are TGCTGCGTTGCGAGTGGGGGCCCCTCTGGGGCCAACGTCCTGACTTTC.

The chain couples TRBV9 to TRBJ2-3, with 10 bases lining up with TRBD2. Germline V gene data show CDR1 as SGDLS and CDR2 as YYNGEE. The CDR3 loop spans 15 amino acids. After removal of 7 bases from V and 3 bases from J, the junction contained 8 bases not matched to a gene. The CDR3 region has the DNA TGTGCCAGCGGAGCGGGGGGGCCGGGTACAGATACGCAGTATTTT. Translated: CASGAGGPGTDTQYF.

The chain uses TRBV19 and TRBJ2-3; D perhaps matches TRBD1 (5 bases). The CDR3 is 16 residues long. The V end was cut by 10 bases, the J end by 5 bases, with 25 bases between. In germline, CDR1 is LNHDA, CDR2 SQIVND (reference sequence). Here the CDR3 DNA reads TGTGCCACCAGTAAGACGACAGTGAGAAAGGGAGATACGCAGTATTTT. The encoded protein is CATSKTTVRKGDTQYF. The full variable domain, completed using reference TRBV19 and TRBJ2-3, is DGGITQSPKYLFRKEGQNVTLSCEQNLNHDAMYWYRQDPGQGLRLIYYSQIVNDFQKGDIAEGYSVSREKKESFPLTVTSAQKNPTAFYLCATSKTTVRKGDTQYFGPGTRLTVL.

The chain is built from TRBV6-5 and TRBJ2-7, with TRBD2 identical over 7 bases. Looked up from germline, CDR1 is MNHEY and CDR2 is SVGAGI. The CDR3 is 13 residues long. The ends lost 0 bases at V and 7 bases at J; junction bases unmatched: 3. The CDR3 DNA is TGTGCCAGCAGTTACTCAGAAGCGGGGGAGCAGTACTTC. Amino acids: CASSYSEAGEQYF.

Only a few counts were recorded for this clone. The chain employs TRBV3-1 (or the pseudogene TRBV3-2) and TRBJ2-7, with a possible D match to TRBD2 (6 bases). The CDR3 is 13 amino acids. Germline CDR1 LGHDT, CDR2 YNNKEL (reference sequence). V was pared by 4 bases and J by 5 bases, with 12 bases between. The CDR3 protein is CASSPRGSNEQYF. DNA for the CDR3: TGTGCCAGCAGCCCCCGGGGGTCTAACGAGCAGTACTTC.

The rearrangement joins TRBV15 to TRBJ2-7; D is possibly TRBD1 (5 bases). Between the trimmed V and J ends, which lost 0 bases and 3 bases, there was a span of 9 bases. CDR3 length: 14 amino acids. Germline CDR1 reads LNHNV; CDR2 reads YYDKDF (reference sequence). CDR3 sequence reads: CATSREVRGYEQYF. The CDR3 bases are TGTGCCACCAGCAGAGAAGTTAGGGGCTACGAGCAGTACTTC.

CDR3: CASTPRTSGTFSYNEQFF. CDR3 coding DNA: TGTGCCAGCACCCCTAGGACTAGCGGGACTTTCTCCTACAATGAGCAGTTCTTC. V usage is TRBV2 and J usage is TRBJ2-1; 12 nucleotides line up with TRBD2. Germline lookup yields CDR1 SNHLY and CDR2 FYNNEI. Losses at the gene ends were 7 bases for V and 0 bases for J; bases not matched to a gene: 10. This CDR3 contains 18 residues.

This clone was picked up a small number of times. The chain couples TRBV4-1 to TRBJ2-7; TRBD1 is a possible D gene (6 bases). From germline, CDR1 is MGHRA and CDR2 YSYEKL. The CDR3 length is 14 residues. V lost 2 bases and J lost 4, with 12 bases in between. The CDR3 DNA sequence: TGCGCCAGCAGCCAACCTGGGACACTTTACGAGCAGTACTTC. This gives the protein CASSQPGTLYEQYF.

J is TRBJ2-1 and V is TRBV19; the match to TRBD1 covers 10 bases. The germline CDR1 and CDR2 sequences are LNHDA and SQIVND (reference sequence). This CDR3 region has 14 residues. Trimming removed 5 bases from V and 8 bases from J; junction bases left unmatched: 6. The CDR3, as DNA: TGTGCCAGTAGTCGGACAGGGGGGCGTTATGAGCAGTTCTTC. It codes for CASSRTGGRYEQFF. The whole variable domain, remainder taken from reference TRBV19 and TRBJ2-1, is DGGITQSPKYLFRKEGQNVTLSCEQNLNHDAMYWYRQDPGQGLRLIYYSQIVNDFQKGDIAEGYSVSREKKESFPLTVTSAQKNPTAFYLCASSRTGGRYEQFFGPGTRLTVL.

This clone was seen a single time. The chain links TRBV12-3 or TRBV12-4 to TRBJ2-3; 7 bases fit TRBD1. This CDR3 contains 12 residues. Trimming took 8 bases from V and 4 from J; bases not matched to a gene: 3. CDR3 loop: CASLQGADTQYF. The CDR3 nucleotides are TGTGCCAGCCTTCAGGGGGCAGATACGCAGTATTTT.